Sequencing of this T cell receptor beta chain was carried out in a study of OX40 agonist ivuxolimab in advanced cancers. Study overall: At 0.01 to 10 mg/kg, ivuxolimab was administered intravenously to patients every 2 weeks.

Regarding this clone: The antigen is undetermined.

Assay used: immunoSEQ multiplex PCR; TCRdb lists only in-frame clones, some missing. The data hold about 64,000 clones, with 84% observed a single time. J lost 6 bases, V lost 4 bases, and 11 bases had no gene match. This CDR3 has 16 amino acids. The V gene's germline CDR1 is SGHAT and CDR2 FQNNGV. Study-wide results and caveats: CD8+ T cells averaged more expanded clones than CD4+.

The V call is TRBV11-2, the J call TRBJ1-5; 8 bases fit TRBD1. Sequenced material: CD4+ or CD8+ T cells sorted from blood, taken in a trial of the OX40 agonist ivuxolimab. The clonotype originates from an adult with an advanced solid tumor such as melanoma, head and neck, liver or kidney cancer. The CDR3 loop is CASSSNAGGRGQPQHF. CDR3 nucleotides: TGTGCCAGCAGCTCAAACGCAGGGGGCAGGGGTCAGCCCCAGCATTTT.